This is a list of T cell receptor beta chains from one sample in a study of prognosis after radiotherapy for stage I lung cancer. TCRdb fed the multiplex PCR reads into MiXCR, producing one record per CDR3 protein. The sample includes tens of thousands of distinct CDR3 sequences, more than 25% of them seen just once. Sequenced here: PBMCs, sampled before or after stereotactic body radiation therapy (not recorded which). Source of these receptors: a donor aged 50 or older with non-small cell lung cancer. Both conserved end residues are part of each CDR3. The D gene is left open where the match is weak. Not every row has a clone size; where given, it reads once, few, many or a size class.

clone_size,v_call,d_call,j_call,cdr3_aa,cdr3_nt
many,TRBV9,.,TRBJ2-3,CASGSWASTDTQYF,TGTGCCAGCGGTAGTTGGGCGAGCACAGATACGCAGTATTTT
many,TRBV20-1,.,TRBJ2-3,CSAKDRLRPDTQYF,TGCAGTGCTAAGGACAGACTGAGGCCAGATACGCAGTATTTT
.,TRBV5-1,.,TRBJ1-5,CARSLSSNQPQHF,TGCGCCAGAAGCTTGTCTAGCAATCAGCCCCAGCATTTT
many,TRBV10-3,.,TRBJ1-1,CAISDRRVENTEAFF,TGTGCCATCAGTGATCGACGGGTGGAGAACACTGAAGCTTTCTTT
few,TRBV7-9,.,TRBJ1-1,CASSPPPTTAFF,TGTGCCAGCAGCCCCCCCCCGACGACGGCTTTCTTT
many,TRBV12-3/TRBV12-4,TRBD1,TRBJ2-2,CASSPRTGIGAANTGELFF,TGTGCCAGCAGTCCAAGGACAGGGATTGGGGCCGCGAACACCGGGGAGCTGTTTTTT
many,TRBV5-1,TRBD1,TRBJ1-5,CASSPTGKEPQHF,TGCGCCAGCAGCCCGACAGGGAAGGAGCCCCAGCATTTT
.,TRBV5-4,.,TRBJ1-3,CASSLDGGLSGNTIYF,TGTGCCAGCAGCTTGGACGGGGGGCTCTCTGGAAACACCATATATTTT
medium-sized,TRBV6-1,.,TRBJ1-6,CASSEGRYGSPLHF,TGTGCCAGCAGTGAGGGACGTTATGGTTCACCCCTCCACTTT
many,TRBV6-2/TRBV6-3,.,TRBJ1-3,CASSPTGSSGNTIYF,TGTGCCAGCTCTCCTACAGGCAGCTCTGGAAACACCATATATTTT
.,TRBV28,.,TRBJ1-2,CASIHGGLANYGYSF,TGTGCCAGCATCCATGGGGGACTAGCTAACTATGGCTACAGCTTC
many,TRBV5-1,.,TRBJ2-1,CASRVGPETYNEQFF,TGCGCCAGCAGGGTTGGGCCCGAAACCTACAATGAGCAGTTCTTC
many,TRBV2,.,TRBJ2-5,CASSETRETQYF,TGTGCCAGCTCTGAAACGCGGGAGACCCAGTACTTC
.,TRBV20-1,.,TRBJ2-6,CSARTRAGPNVLTF,TGCAGTGCTAGGACACGGGCTGGGCCCAACGTCCTGACTTTC
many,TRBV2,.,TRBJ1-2,CASRQGGVGYTF,TGTGCCAGCAGACAGGGAGGGGTCGGCTACACCTTC
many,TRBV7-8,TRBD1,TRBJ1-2,CASSTRDRGLANYGYTF,TGTGCCAGCAGCACACGGGACAGGGGCCTAGCTAACTATGGCTACACCTTC
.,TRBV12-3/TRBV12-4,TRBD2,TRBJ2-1,CASRDEMGRGVNNEKFF,TGTGCCAGCAGGGACGAGATGGGACGGGGGGTAAACAATGAGAAGTTCTTC
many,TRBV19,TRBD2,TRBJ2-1,CASSMRGSHRFYNEQFF,TGTGCCAGTAGTATGCGGGGGAGCCACAGGTTCTACAATGAGCAGTTCTTC
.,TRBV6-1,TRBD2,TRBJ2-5,CASSQGGAGGGTKYF,TGTGCCAGCAGTCAGGGTGGAGCGGGGGGCGGGACAAAGTACTTC
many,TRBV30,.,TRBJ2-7,CAWSRKISSYEQYF,TGTGCCTGGAGTCGTAAGATAAGCTCCTACGAGCAGTACTTC
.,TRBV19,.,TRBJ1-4,CASSEAPSNEKLFF,TGTGCCAGTAGTGAAGCACCCTCGAATGAAAAACTGTTTTTT
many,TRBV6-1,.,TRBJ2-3,CASINAAGSPRDTQYF,TGTGCCAGCATTAACGCGGCGGGCTCCCCACGGGATACGCAGTATTTT
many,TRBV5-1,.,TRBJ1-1,CASSLAAGNTEAFF,TGCGCCAGCAGCTTGGCGGCAGGGAACACTGAAGCTTTCTTT
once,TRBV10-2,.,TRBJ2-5,CASSVRRSRDTNKETQYF,TGCGCCAGCAGTGTAAGACGTTCCAGGGACACCAACAAAGAGACCCAGTACTTC
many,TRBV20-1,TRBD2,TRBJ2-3,CSAQEMVAGVTDTQYF,TGCAGTGCGCAAGAGATGGTAGCGGGCGTCACAGATACGCAGTATTTT
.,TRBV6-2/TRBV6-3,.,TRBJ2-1,CASSHRGMEKNEQFF,TGTGCCAGCAGCCACAGAGGGATGGAAAAAAATGAGCAGTTCTTC
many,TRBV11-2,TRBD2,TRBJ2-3,CASSFVGGGAGDTQYF,TGTGCCAGCAGCTTCGTCGGCGGGGGGGCAGGAGATACGCAGTATTTT
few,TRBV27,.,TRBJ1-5,CASSIRDWGEPQHF,TGTGCCAGCAGTATCCGCGACTGGGGCGAGCCCCAGCATTTT
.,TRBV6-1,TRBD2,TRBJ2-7,CASGEGNSYQYF,TGTGCCAGCGGGGAGGGGAACTCCTACCAGTACTTC
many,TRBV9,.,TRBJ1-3,CASSLPPGQGNTIYF,TGTGCCAGCAGCTTACCGCCGGGACAAGGAAACACCATATATTTT
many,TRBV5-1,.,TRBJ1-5,CASSLIGAGQPQHF,TGCGCCAGCAGCTTGATAGGGGCCGGTCAGCCCCAGCATTTT